Each of the 25 T cell receptor beta chains below was sequenced from the same sample in a study of shared clonotypes between healthy human individuals. TCRdb's table, derived via immunoSEQ multiplex PCR, lists solely in-frame clones and lacks some. In the table there are 700,000 or so clones, approximately 75% of which are singletons. Material for sequencing was memory CD4+ T cells sorted from blood. Subset noted: CD45RA-negative fraction. Receptors were obtained from a woman in her twenties or thirties in good health.

The table lists this clone with a few counts. The chain is built from TRBV27 and TRBJ2-7, with 8 bases identical to TRBD1. The germline CDR1 and CDR2 sequences are MNHEY and SMNVEV (reference sequence). The CDR3 is 14 amino acids. With 6 bases clipped from V and 1 base from J, the junction kept 5 bases outside the gene matches. The CDR3 DNA sequence: TGTGCCAGCAGACTGGACAGGGCTTCCTACGAGCAGTACTTC. Translated: CASRLDRASYEQYF.

The chain combines TRBV27 with TRBJ2-1; no firm D call. Germline CDR1 and CDR2: MNHEY and SMNVEV (reference sequence). This CDR3 contains 15 residues. V lost 3 bases, J lost 3 bases, and 12 bases lay in between. CDR3 in DNA: TGTGCCAGCAGTTTGGCCTTTAACAACTACAATGAGCAGTTCTTC. It codes for CASSLAFNNYNEQFF.

This chain joins TRBV4-1 and TRBJ2-1, with 11 bases fitting TRBD2. The ends lost 4 bases at V and 3 bases at J; junction bases unmatched: 8. This CDR3 has 17 residues. Germline V gene sequence: CDR1 MGHRA, CDR2 YSYEKL. Here the CDR3 reads CASSRQSTSGIYNEQFF. As DNA, the CDR3 is TGCGCCAGCAGCCGACAGTCGACTAGCGGGATCTACAATGAGCAGTTCTTC.

CDR3 loop: CSAGPLGSYGYTF. For the CDR3, the DNA is TGCAGCGCTGGGCCCCTGGGCAGCTATGGCTACACCTTC. The gene calls are TRBV29-1 and TRBJ1-2; D gene ambiguous. CDR3 length: 13 amino acids. The V gene's germline CDR1 is SQVTM and CDR2 ANQGSEA. Trimming shortened V by 7 bases and J by 4 bases, and 16 bases separated the two germline ends.

This rearrangement joins TRBV30 to TRBJ2-4; TRBD2 aligns across 14 bases. The CDR3 is 15 amino acids. The junction had 5 bases not matched to a gene; V was cut back by 5 bases and J by 5 bases. The V gene's germline CDR1 is GTSNPN and CDR2 SVGIG (reference sequence). CDR3 loop: CAWGTSGSYQNIQYF. In DNA, the CDR3 is TGTGCCTGGGGGACTAGCGGGAGTTACCAAAACATTCAGTACTTC. Full variable domain (remainder filled in from reference TRBV30 and TRBJ2-4): SQTIHQWPATLVQPVGSPLSLECTVEGTSNPNLYWYRQAAGRGLQLLFYSVGIGQISSEVPQNLSASRPQDRQFILSSKKLLLSDSGFYLCAWGTSGSYQNIQYFGAGTRLSVL.

The CDR3: CSGIKRERDTQYF. The DNA for the CDR3 is TGCAGCGGTATAAAGCGGGAGAGAGATACGCAGTATTTT. This chain uses TRBV29-1 with TRBJ2-3, with TRBD2 matching 8 bases. This CDR3 contains 13 residues. CDR1 and CDR2 from the germline V gene are SQVTM and ANQGSEA. Trimming took 7 bases from V and 5 from J; bases not matched to a gene: 8.

V and J are TRBV30 and TRBJ1-1; D uncertain. Germline-derived CDR1 and CDR2 are GTSNPN and SVGIG (reference sequence). The CDR3 is 15 residues long. Trimming pared 3 bases from V and 1 base from J, leaving 15 bases between. The CDR3 DNA reads TGTGCCTGGAGGGGGAAGACGGCCTCGAACACTGAAGCTTTCTTT. Amino acid sequence: CAWRGKTASNTEAFF.

This clone was observed a few times. The chain couples TRBV29-1 to TRBJ2-1, with a tentative D call TRBD2 (6 bases). The V gene's germline CDR1 is SQVTM and CDR2 ANQGSEA. V lost 7 bases to trimming and J lost 6 bases, with 13 bases between them. The CDR3 runs 12 residues. The CDR3 is CSGGGKPNEQFF. CDR3 bases: TGCAGCGGAGGCGGGAAACCCAATGAGCAGTTCTTC.

CDR3 sequence: CAISESTGVTYEQYF. DNA of the CDR3: TGTGCCATCAGTGAGTCGACAGGGGTGACCTACGAGCAGTACTTC. V is TRBV10-3 and J is TRBJ2-7; 8 positions agree with TRBD1. This CDR3 has 15 amino acids. The germline V gene encodes CDR1 ENHRY and CDR2 SYGVKD. Trimming cost V 0 bases and J 2 bases; bases outside gene matches: 3.

The chain recombines TRBV28 with TRBJ1-5, with D possibly matching TRBD1 (5 bases). The germline V gene encodes CDR1 MDHEN and CDR2 SYDVKM. Trimming shortened V by 5 bases and J by 4 bases, and 9 bases separated the two germline ends. There are 13 residues in the CDR3. The CDR3 DNA reads as TGTGCCAGCAGTACACAGGTTAATCAGCCCCAGCATTTT. This codes for CASSTQVNQPQHF.

This clone has just a few counts. This rearrangement joins TRBV25-1 to TRBJ2-7; D uncertain. The V end was cut by 4 bases, the J end by 0 bases, with 10 bases between. CDR1 is MGHDK, CDR2 SYGVNS, per germline. CDR3 length equals 14 residues. CDR3 nucleotides: TGTGCCAGCAGTGTAGAGAGCCTCTCCTACGAGCAGTACTTC. It specifies CASSVESLSYEQYF.

The rearrangement uses TRBV7-9 and TRBJ1-2; the D is unclear. Per the germline V gene, CDR1 is SEHNR and CDR2 is FQNEAQ (reference sequence). This CDR3 comprises 11 residues. The V end lost 4 bases, the J end lost 10 bases, and 10 bases lay between the germline ends. The CDR3 here is CASSSRVVYTF. The CDR3 coding sequence is TGTGCCAGCAGCTCGAGAGTTGTCTACACCTTC.

This clone was detected many times. The chain has TRBV4-1 and TRBJ1-6, with D possibly TRBD1 on 5 matching bases. The CDR3 totals 21 residues. CDR1 and CDR2 (germline): MGHRA, YSYEKL. V dropped 2 bases and J dropped 4 bases, with 27 bases sitting between them. CDR3 sequence (DNA): TGCGCCAGCAGCCAAAACCTTTTTCGAAGGGGAACCGAGGATTATAATTCACCCCTCCACTTT. Encoded protein: CASSQNLFRRGTEDYNSPLHF.

For this clone: The sample carries other DNA sequences with the same CDR3. The V gene is TRBV29-1, the J gene TRBJ2-3; 10 bases map to TRBD1. V lost 5 bases and J lost 3; bases outside the gene matches: 5. The CDR3 contains 14 residues. Per the germline V gene, CDR1 is SQVTM and CDR2 is ANQGSEA. The CDR3: CSVRRTGGTDTQYF. In nucleotides, the CDR3 is TGCAGCGTTCGACGGACAGGGGGGACAGATACGCAGTATTTT.

This chain uses TRBV7-6 with TRBJ2-7; no reliable D call. The CDR3 spans 12 residues. Germline CDR1 and CDR2: SGHVS and FNYEAQ. Deletions cut 3 bases from V and 5 bases from J, with 8 bases between. The CDR3 sequence: CASSLFTDEQYF. CDR3 DNA: TGTGCCAGCAGCTTGTTTACGGACGAGCAGTACTTC.

This rearrangement joins TRBV18 to TRBJ1-1, with D possibly TRBD1 on 5 matching bases. This CDR3 is 12 amino acids long. CDR1 is KGHSH and CDR2 is LQKENI in the germline V gene. Trimming cost V 6 bases and J 6 bases, with 11 bases left between them. The CDR3 region is CASSPGRAEAFF. DNA for the CDR3: TGTGCCAGCTCTCCGGGACGGGCTGAAGCTTTCTTT.

This clone has only a few counts. The V gene is TRBV27, the J gene TRBJ1-1, with a tentative D call TRBD1 (6 bases). CDR1 is MNHEY and CDR2 is SMNVEV in the germline V gene (reference sequence). Trimming removed 2 bases at V and 4 bases at J, with 8 bases between. CDR3 length equals 13 residues. CDR3 coding DNA: TGTGCCAGCAGTTTAAACAGGGCCACTGAAGCTTTCTTT. Its translation: CASSLNRATEAFF.

This clone has just a few counts. The same CDR3 can be traced to other DNA sequences in this sample. The J gene is TRBJ2-2, the V gene TRBV19; 10 nucleotides agree with TRBD2. The CDR3 runs 17 residues. The ends lost 1 base at V and 4 bases at J; junction bases unmatched: 6. Germline V gene lookup returns CDR1 LNHDA and CDR2 SQIVND (reference sequence). For the CDR3, the DNA is TGTGCCAGTAGTATAGGGCTAGCGGGAGTGGTCACCGGGGAGCTGTTTTTT. Its translation is CASSIGLAGVVTGELFF.

The chain uses TRBV5-4 and TRBJ2-3; TRBD2 aligns across 13 bases. This CDR3 contains 15 residues. V shed 3 bases and J 8 bases; nucleotides not matched to a gene: 6. Germline CDR1 and CDR2: SGHNT and YYREEE (reference sequence). CDR3 DNA: TGTGCCAGCAGCTCCGGGACTAGCGGGATGGTTACGCAGTATTTT. Its protein is CASSSGTSGMVTQYF.

The chain uses TRBV5-1 and TRBJ1-1; a possible D gene is TRBD1 (5 bases). Trimming took off 0 bases at V and 5 bases at J, with 14 bases between the two ends. CDR3 size: 15 residues. CDR1 SGHRS and CDR2 YFSETQ come from the germline V gene. The CDR3: CASSLASGGMTEAFF. The CDR3 nucleotides are TGCGCCAGCAGCTTGGCCTCTGGGGGGATGACTGAAGCTTTCTTT.

The gene calls are TRBV5-1 and TRBJ2-1; 8 positions agree with TRBD2. There are 14 residues in the CDR3. Per germline, CDR1 SGHRS and CDR2 YFSETQ. V trimming: 4 bases; J trimming: 9 bases; junction bases outside the gene matches: 9. The DNA for the CDR3 is TGCGCCAGCAGCGGTGGAGGCGGGGGGCCTGAGCAGTTCTTC. Residues: CASSGGGGGPEQFF.

This clone was counted many times. This chain uses TRBV9 with TRBJ2-1, with 9 bases aligning to TRBD1. After removal of 6 bases from V and 3 bases from J, the junction contained 7 bases not matched to a gene. From germline, CDR1 is SGDLS and CDR2 YYNGEE. This CDR3 is built from 15 residues. DNA for the CDR3: TGTGCCAGCACAACGGGACAGGGAGGCTACAATGAGCAGTTCTTC. This codes for CASTTGQGGYNEQFF.

The chain couples TRBV9 to TRBJ2-3; 7 nucleotides align to TRBD1. The germline V gene has CDR1 SGDLS and CDR2 YYNGEE. V trimming: 0 bases; J trimming: 4 bases; junction bases outside the gene matches: 11. The CDR3 consists of 17 residues. Written as DNA, the CDR3 is TGTGCCAGCAGCGTAGGTTTGACAGGGTCAAGGTCAGATACGCAGTATTTT. It encodes CASSVGLTGSRSDTQYF.

The V and J genes are TRBV6-1 and TRBJ2-2; TRBD1 matches 12 bases. The J segment lost 2 bases and the V segment lost 3 bases, leaving 4 bases of the junction unmatched. CDR1 is MNHNS, CDR2 SASEGT, per germline. The CDR3 length is 17 residues. CDR3 DNA sequence: TGTGCCAGCAGTGAGAGGGACAGGGGGCCCAACACCGGGGAGCTGTTTTTT. This sequence encodes CASSERDRGPNTGELFF.

The chain uses TRBV6-6 and TRBJ2-1; TRBD1 might be the D (6 bases). Germline values: CDR1 MNHNY, CDR2 SVGAGI (reference sequence). Deletions cut 1 base from V and 8 bases from J, with 15 bases between. CDR3 size: 15 residues. CDR3 sequence (DNA): TGTGCCAGCAGTTACTTGGGACATCCCTCGGATGAGCAGTTCTTC. It specifies CASSYLGHPSDEQFF.